A selection of T cell receptor beta chains follows, all from one sample in a study of T cell responses to AZD1222 COVID-19 vaccine. Repertoires were generated with immunoSEQ multiplex PCR, while TCRdb's copy carries only in-frame clones and drops some. This table has around 190,000 clones, about 90% appearing once. Specimen: peripheral blood, collected on day 0 of AZD1222 vaccination. These receptors came from an adult in good health. Each CDR3 is given with its conserved first and last residue. The D gene is left open where the match is weak. Clone sizes are given selectively: once, few, many, or a class where the clone is expanded.

V	J	D	size	DNA	CDR3
TRBV21-1	TRBJ1-4	.	.	TGTGCCAGCAGCAAGGTGGGGCAGGAGCAGGAAAAACTGTTTTTT	CASSKVGQEQEKLFF
TRBV6-1	TRBJ2-3	TRBD2	.	TGTGCCAGCAGTGAAACAGCGGGAGGTGGCACAGATACGCAGTATTTT	CASSETAGGGTDTQYF
TRBV6-5	TRBJ2-2	TRBD2	.	TGTGCCAGCAGCCCAGCGGGAGAGGGTGCCGGGGAGCTGTTTTTT	CASSPAGEGAGELFF
TRBV25-1	TRBJ1-1	.	.	TGTGCCAGCAGTGACCCCATAACTGAAGCTTTCTTT	CASSDPITEAFF
TRBV2	TRBJ1-3	.	.	TGTGCCAGCAGTGAGAGCTCTGGAAACACCATATATTTT	CASSESSGNTIYF
TRBV11-2	TRBJ2-5	.	.	TGTGCCAGCAGCTTAGGTGCGGGACAAGAGACCCAGTACTTC	CASSLGAGQETQYF
TRBV7-8	TRBJ1-5	.	once	TGTGCCAGCAGCTTAGGGCCGATGGGGGTGAGCAATCAGCCCCAGCATTTT	CASSLGPMGVSNQPQHF
TRBV30	TRBJ1-1	.	.	TGTGCCTGGAGTGAAGTGAACACTGAAGCTTTCTTT	CAWSEVNTEAFF
TRBV3-1/TRBV3-2	TRBJ2-5	TRBD2	many	TGTGCCAGCATGACTAGCGGGAGATCAGAGACCCAGTACTTC	CASMTSGRSETQYF
TRBV7-8	TRBJ2-5	.	.	TGTGCCAGCAGCTTAGCGGGAGGAATGGGAGAGACCCAGTACTTC	CASSLAGGMGETQYF
TRBV30	TRBJ2-1	TRBD2	.	TGTGCCTGGCAACTAGCGGGGGGAAATGAGCAGTTCTTC	CAWQLAGGNEQFF
TRBV5-1	TRBJ1-6	.	.	TGCGCCAGCAGCTTGGGGGACTCCTATAATTCACCCCTCCACTTT	CASSLGDSYNSPLHF
TRBV7-8	TRBJ2-7	.	.	TGTGCCAGCAGCTCAAACCCCGTTTACGAGCAGTACTTC	CASSSNPVYEQYF
TRBV28	TRBJ1-2	.	.	TGTGCCAGCAGTTTACCAGGTTTCTCCCTAGGCGATGGCTACACCTTC	CASSLPGFSLGDGYTF
TRBV7-2	TRBJ2-5	.	.	TGTGCCAGCAGCTCCATAGGACCTCAAGAGACCCAGTACTTC	CASSSIGPQETQYF
TRBV4-2	TRBJ2-1	TRBD1	.	TGTGCCAGCAGCCAAGATTACGGACAGGGGGCAGAGGAGCAGTTCTTC	CASSQDYGQGAEEQFF
TRBV14	TRBJ2-7	TRBD2	.	TGTGCCAGCAGCCAAGGTCATCGGGAGGGCCGTTACGAGCAGTACTTC	CASSQGHREGRYEQYF
TRBV11-2	TRBJ2-1	TRBD1	.	TGTGCCAGCATGGAAGGACAGGGGCAGTTCTTC	CASMEGQGQFF
TRBV9	TRBJ1-4	.	.	TGTGCCAGCAGCGTAGGTGGCGCGACTAATGAAAAACTGTTTTTT	CASSVGGATNEKLFF
TRBV7-6	TRBJ1-3	TRBD1	.	TGTGCCAGCAGCTTAAATCAGGGGGGCGCTGGAAACACCATATATTTT	CASSLNQGGAGNTIYF
TRBV6-1	TRBJ1-1	.	few	TGTGCCAGCAGTGAAGCGGTGGGGACTGAAGCTTTCTTT	CASSEAVGTEAFF
TRBV9	TRBJ2-7	.	once	TGTGCCAGCAGCGCCAAACCCGTTCTCGGTGTCTACGAGCAGTACTTC	CASSAKPVLGVYEQYF
TRBV6-4	TRBJ2-2	.	.	TGTGCCAGCAGTGGGGGGACCGGGGAGCTGTTTTTT	CASSGGTGELFF
TRBV5-6	TRBJ1-1	TRBD1	.	TGTGCCAGCAGCTTAGGGACAGGTAACACTGAAGCTTTCTTT	CASSLGTGNTEAFF
TRBV12-5	TRBJ2-1	.	.	TGTGCTAGTGGTTTGGCAGGGTACAATGAGCAGTTCTTC	CASGLAGYNEQFF
TRBV30	TRBJ1-1	.	few	TGTGCCTGGGCCCACGGGGGGAACACTGAAGCTTTCTTT	CAWAHGGNTEAFF
TRBV14	TRBJ2-2	.	.	TGTGCCAGCAGCCAAGCCCGGCACGGGGAGCTGTTTTTT	CASSQARHGELFF
TRBV18	TRBJ1-1	.	.	TGTGCCAGCTCACCACAGGGGGTCGAGACTGAAGCTTTCTTT	CASSPQGVETEAFF
TRBV20-1	TRBJ1-2	.	.	TGCAGTGCTCGTCGGGGTTATGGCTACACCTTC	CSARRGYGYTF
TRBV9	TRBJ1-5	.	once	TGTGCCAGCAGCGTAGCCGGGACCCGCAATCAGCCCCAGCATTTT	CASSVAGTRNQPQHF
TRBV7-3	TRBJ2-1	.	.	TGTGCCAGCAGCCCCAGCGGCGAGAACAATGAGCAGTTCTTC	CASSPSGENNEQFF
TRBV14	TRBJ1-1	TRBD1	.	TGTGCCAGCAGCCAACCGGGGACAGGGGTAGGATCTTTCTTT	CASSQPGTGVGSFF